The clone carrying this TCR beta chain came up once. The antigen remains unidentified. The data originate from a study of Tregs in tolerant kidney transplant recipients. Only in-frame clones appear in the TCRdb table, and some are missing; sequencing was by immunoSEQ multiplex PCR. The sample consists of under 50,000 clones, roughly 95% of them appearing once. J was trimmed by 7 bases and V by 1 base; bases with no gene match: 4. The CDR3 totals 14 residues. CDR1 SGHRS and CDR2 YFSETQ come from the germline V gene. Input material: Tregs from blood cultured with allogeneic cells. The V call is TRBV5-1, the J call TRBJ1-4; 7 nucleotides match TRBD1. The clonotype was recovered from a human donor in good health. For the CDR3, the DNA is TGCGCCAGCAGCTTGCGACAGGGAGGTGAAAAACTGTTTTTT. Amino acid sequence: CASSLRQGGEKLFF.